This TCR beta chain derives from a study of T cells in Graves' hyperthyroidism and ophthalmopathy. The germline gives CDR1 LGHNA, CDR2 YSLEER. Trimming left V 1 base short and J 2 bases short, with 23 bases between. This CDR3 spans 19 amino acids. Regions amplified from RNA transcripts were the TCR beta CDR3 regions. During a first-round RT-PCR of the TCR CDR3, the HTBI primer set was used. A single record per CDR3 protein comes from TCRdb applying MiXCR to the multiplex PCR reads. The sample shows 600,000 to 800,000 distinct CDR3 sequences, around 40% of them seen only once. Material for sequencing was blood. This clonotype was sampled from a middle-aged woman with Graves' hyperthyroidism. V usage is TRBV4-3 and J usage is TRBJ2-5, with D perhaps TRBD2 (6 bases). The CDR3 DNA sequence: TGCGCCAGCAGCCAAGTTCTTGAGCCAGCGGGCTACCAACAAGAGACCCAGTACTTC. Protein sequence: CASSQVLEPAGYQQETQYF.